This paragraph covers one T cell receptor beta chain sequence. Its antigen remains unidentified. This sample stems from a study of cytomegalovirus exposure and HLA in healthy donors. Study summary: In an earlier analysis, 95 million to 140 million unique TCR beta sequences were found from 150 million to 200 million T cells. Study-level findings and limits: It was reportedly the case that the classifier diagnosed cytomegalovirus status with high specificity and sensitivity.

The CDR3 contains 14 residues. Per the germline V gene, CDR1 is MNHEY and CDR2 is SVGAGI. V lost 5 bases, J lost 1 base, and 12 bases lay in between. PCR used 60 Vbeta primers and 13 Jbeta primers. Profiled with immunoSEQ multiplex PCR; TCRdb holds only in-frame clones, not every one. The sample comprises under 250,000 clones, about 80% of which are singletons, and about 8% rests with the top ten. The receptor was derived from a woman aged 55-75 years in good health and CMV-seropositive. The V call is TRBV6-5, the J call TRBJ2-7; tentatively, D is TRBD1 (5 bases). The source material was PBMCs. The CDR3 protein is CASSTPTGSYEQYF. The CDR3 nucleotides are TGTGCCAGCAGTACCCCAACAGGTTCCTACGAGCAGTACTTC.